What follows describes a single TCR beta chain. Its antigen is not identified. The data were taken from a study of CD8+CD57+ T cells in acquired aplastic anemia. Study-level findings and limits: Patients and controls shared over 25 CD8+ CDR3 sequences, which appeared highly expressed in patients and within their immunodominant clones.

The template for TCR beta VDJ and CDR3 sequence profiling was genomic DNA. A single record per CDR3 protein comes from TCRdb applying MiXCR to the reads. Among 150,000 or so distinct CDR3 sequences listed, roughly 48% were seen once. All sequencing subjects had displayed CD8+CD57+ cell expansion on flow cytometry. Unmatched junction bases numbered 10, after V lost 4 bases and J lost 5 bases. The CDR3 length is 15 residues. The chain uses TRBV12-3 or TRBV12-4 and TRBJ2-7, with TRBD2 matching over 8 bases. The sample was sorted CD4+, CD8+, or CD8+CD57+ T cells (not recorded which) from PBMCs. The TCR sequence derives from a human donor with aplastic anemia. The CDR3 coding sequence is TGTGCCAGCAGTTACGGGGGGGCGCAAGGTGACGAGCAGTACTTC. Its translation: CASSYGGAQGDEQYF.